Following are 12 T cell receptor beta chains from one sample sequenced in a study of early T cells in non-severe SARS-CoV-2 infection. TCRdb processed the 5' RACE reads anew with MiXCR; each CDR3 protein has one entry. The sample comprises approximately 100,000 distinct CDR3 sequences, approximately 9.9% of which are singletons, and approximately 5.3% rests with the top ten. The sample comprised whole blood. These receptor sequences come from an adult who was a healthcare worker with PCR-confirmed SARS-CoV-2 infection or an uninfected control (not recorded which).

This clonotype was seen at least ten times. The chain couples TRBV18 to TRBJ1-1; 7 nucleotides match TRBD1. CDR1 and CDR2 from the germline V gene are KGHSH and LQKENI. The CDR3 sequence is 15 residues long. The trim removed 3 bases at V and 5 bases at J, leaving 9 bases unmatched. The CDR3 coding sequence is TGTGCCAGCTCACCCCTAGACAGGGTTTCGACTGAAGCTTTCTTT. Its translation: CASSPLDRVSTEAFF.

This clonotype has just a few counts. The V call is TRBV2, the J call TRBJ2-5; a weak D match, TRBD2 (6 bases). V was pared by 5 bases and J by 2 bases, with 12 bases between. CDR3 length equals 14 residues. Germline V lookup: CDR1 SNHLY, CDR2 FYNNEI. The CDR3 region has the DNA TGTGCCAGCAGTAGACTAGGCTTACAAGAGACCCAGTACTTC. Translation gives CASSRLGLQETQYF.

This clonotype turned up a few times. This chain joins TRBV28 and TRBJ2-5; D is perhaps TRBD1 or TRBD2 (5 bases each). V was pared by 5 bases and J by 9 bases, with 10 bases between. Looked up from germline, CDR1 is MDHEN and CDR2 is SYDVKM. CDR3 length: 11 residues. The CDR3 region has the DNA TGTGCCAGCAGTCCGATGGGGGCCCAGTACTTC. It encodes CASSPMGAQYF.

V usage is TRBV29-1 and J usage is TRBJ1-5; TRBD1 aligns across 8 bases. The CDR3 runs 13 residues. CDR1 is SQVTM, CDR2 ANQGSEA, per germline. J was trimmed by 1 base and V by 6 bases; bases with no gene match: 2. CDR3 sequence reads: CSVGTGSNQPQHF. The DNA for the CDR3 is TGCAGCGTCGGGACAGGAAGCAATCAGCCCCAGCATTTT. The full variable domain, with the rest looked up from reference TRBV29-1 and TRBJ1-5, is SAVISQKPSRDICQRGTSLTIQCQVDSQVTMMFWYRQQPGQSLTLIATANQGSEATYESGFVIDKFPISRPNLTFSTLTVSNMSPEDSSIYLCSVGTGSNQPQHFGDGTRLSIL.

The chain joins TRBV30 to TRBJ1-1; D is possibly TRBD1 (5 bases). The CDR3 loop spans 12 amino acids. Trimming removed 0 bases from V and 3 bases from J, with 5 bases in between. Germline loops: CDR1 GTSNPN, CDR2 SVGIG (reference sequence). CDR3 sequence (DNA): TGTGCCTGGAGTGTAGGGGACACTGAAGCTTTCTTT. Its protein product is CAWSVGDTEAFF.

In this sample, this clonotype turned up a few times. CDR3 amino acids: CASSSDRGNNEQFF. The CDR3 DNA is TGTGCCAGCAGTTCGGACAGGGGGAACAATGAGCAGTTCTTC. The chain is built from TRBV2 and TRBJ2-1; TRBD1 aligns across 10 bases. There are 14 residues in the CDR3. The germline CDR1 and CDR2 sequences are SNHLY and FYNNEI. The junction had 3 bases not matched to a gene; V was cut back by 5 bases and J by 5 bases.

This clonotype was counted only a few times. The chain employs TRBV4-1 and TRBJ1-4; 7 positions match TRBD1. Germline V gene lookup returns CDR1 MGHRA and CDR2 YSYEKL. The CDR3 consists of 14 residues. The J segment lost 8 bases and the V segment lost 0 bases, leaving 3 bases of the junction unmatched. The CDR3 loop reads CASSQDVDREKLFF. For the CDR3, the DNA is TGCGCCAGCAGCCAAGATGTGGACAGGGAAAAACTGTTTTTT.

This clonotype showed up many times. J is TRBJ1-6 and V is TRBV7-9; D is unresolved. V was clipped by 5 bases and J by 10 bases, with 18 bases between them. CDR1 SEHNR and CDR2 FQNEAQ come from the germline V gene (reference sequence). The CDR3 is made up of 15 amino acids. The CDR3 sequence: CASSPVGGPRSPLHF. Written as DNA, the CDR3 is TGTGCCAGCAGCCCCGTCGGAGGGCCTAGGTCACCCCTCCACTTT. Drawing the rest from reference TRBV7-9 and TRBJ1-6, the complete variable domain is DTGVSQNPRHKITKRGQNVTFRCDPISEHNRLYWYRQTLGQGPEFLTYFQNEAQLEKSRLLSDRFSAERPKGSFSTLEIQRTEQGDSAMYLCASSPVGGPRSPLHFGNGTRLTVT.

This clonotype was seen repeatedly, ten times or more. This rearrangement joins TRBV19 to TRBJ1-2; 9 positions agree with TRBD1. Germline values: CDR1 LNHDA, CDR2 SQIVND (reference sequence). This CDR3 is 15 amino acids long. Trimming at V came to 6 bases and at J to 8 bases, leaving 13 bases not matched to a gene. The CDR3 is CASSESPQGARGYTF. CDR3 DNA sequence: TGTGCCAGTAGCGAAAGCCCACAGGGGGCGCGGGGCTACACCTTC.

This clonotype was found many times. V usage is TRBV5-4 and J usage is TRBJ2-2; 12 bases align to TRBD2. Trimming at V came to 4 bases and at J to 3 bases, leaving 7 bases not matched to a gene. Germline V gene lookup returns CDR1 SGHNT and CDR2 YYREEE (reference sequence). The CDR3 runs to 17 residues. This chain's CDR3 is CASSPAGTSGHTGELFF. DNA for the CDR3: TGTGCCAGCAGCCCCGCCGGGACTAGCGGGCACACCGGGGAGCTGTTTTTT.

The chain couples TRBV2 to TRBJ2-1, with a possible D match to TRBD1 (5 bases). The ends were cut back, 8 bases at V and 0 bases at J, with 20 bases in the middle. CDR1 and CDR2 (germline): SNHLY, FYNNEI. This CDR3 region has 17 residues. CDR3 sequence: CASLGAAQGSSYNEQFF. The CDR3, as DNA: TGTGCCAGCCTTGGGGCAGCCCAGGGTTCCTCCTACAATGAGCAGTTCTTC.

This clonotype has a count of ten or more. The chain joins TRBV5-1 to TRBJ1-6; D gene uncertain. Trimming took 0 bases from V and 5 from J, leaving 6 bases between them. This CDR3 has 14 residues. Germline lookup yields CDR1 SGHRS and CDR2 YFSETQ. The CDR3, as DNA: TGCGCCAGCAGCTTGGTGTTTGATAATTCACCCCTCCACTTT. It codes for CASSLVFDNSPLHF.